A selection of T cell receptor beta chains follows, all from one sample in a study of early T cells in non-severe SARS-CoV-2 infection. TCRdb re-analysed the 5' RACE reads in MiXCR, keeping a single row per CDR3 protein. The sample comprises 70,000 or so distinct CDR3 sequences, roughly an eighth of which are singletons, and over 11% rests with the top ten. The sequencing sample was made of whole blood. The receptors originated from an adult who was a healthcare worker with PCR-confirmed SARS-CoV-2 infection or an uninfected control (not recorded which). Both conserved end residues are part of each CDR3. Each record gives: J gene, D gene, V gene, clone size, CDR3 protein, CDR3 DNA. D genes are given only for firm matches. A row's size may be missing; if present it is once, few, many or a size class.

J: TRBJ2-3; D: TRBD2; V: TRBV11-2; size: many; CDR3: CASSVGTSGELTDTQYF; DNA: TGTGCCAGCAGCGTCGGGACTAGCGGGGAGCTTACAGATACGCAGTATTTT
J: TRBJ2-7; D: NA; V: TRBV28; size: many; CDR3: CASSLPVRAAEQYF; DNA: TGTGCCAGCAGTTTACCGGTCCGAGCGGCCGAGCAGTACTTC
J: TRBJ2-7; D: NA; V: TRBV29-1; size: few; CDR3: CSVGLGSYEQYF; DNA: TGCAGCGTGGGGCTGGGGTCGTACGAGCAGTACTTC
J: TRBJ2-3; D: NA; V: TRBV5-1; size: many; CDR3: CASSLEAEGTDTQYF; DNA: TGCGCCAGCAGCTTGGAAGCAGAGGGCACAGATACGCAGTATTTT
J: TRBJ2-1; D: NA; V: TRBV12-5; size: NA; CDR3: CPSELGSSYNEQFF; DNA: TGTCCTAGTGAGCTGGGGAGCTCCTACAATGAGCAGTTCTTC
J: TRBJ2-2; D: NA; V: TRBV4-3; size: NA; CDR3: CASSQGRTGELFF; DNA: TGCGCCAGCAGCCAAGGTCGCACCGGGGAGCTGTTTTTT
J: TRBJ2-3; D: TRBD2; V: TRBV13; size: NA; CDR3: CASSLDSSGGMDTQYF; DNA: TGTGCCAGCAGCTTGGACTCTAGCGGGGGGATGGATACGCAGTATTTT
J: TRBJ1-6; D: TRBD1; V: TRBV30; size: NA; CDR3: CAWSVPGGASSPLHF; DNA: TGTGCCTGGAGTGTACCAGGGGGAGCCTCTTCACCCCTCCACTTT
J: TRBJ1-6; D: NA; V: TRBV4-2; size: many; CDR3: CASSQEYQFNSPLHF; DNA: TGTGCCAGCAGCCAAGAGTACCAGTTTAATTCACCCCTCCACTTT
J: TRBJ2-3; D: NA; V: TRBV20-1; size: NA; CDR3: CSASGDTDTQYF; DNA: TGCAGTGCTAGCGGGGACACAGATACGCAGTATTTT
J: TRBJ1-6; D: TRBD1; V: TRBV5-4; size: few; CDR3: CASSFPGQGGSPLHF; DNA: TGTGCCAGCAGCTTCCCGGGACAGGGTGGTTCACCCCTCCACTTT
J: TRBJ1-6; D: NA; V: TRBV6-2/TRBV6-3; size: many; CDR3: CASTPRAPLGPSPLHF; DNA: TGTGCCAGCACTCCAAGAGCCCCGTTAGGACCTTCACCCCTCCACTTT
J: TRBJ2-1; D: NA; V: TRBV29-1; size: few; CDR3: CSGTATYNEQFF; DNA: TGCAGCGGGACAGCTACATACAATGAGCAGTTCTTC
J: TRBJ2-3; D: TRBD2; V: TRBV12-3/TRBV12-4; size: NA; CDR3: CASSPGLAPSTDTQYF; DNA: TGTGCCAGCAGTCCCGGACTAGCCCCTAGCACAGATACGCAGTATTTT
J: TRBJ1-2; D: NA; V: TRBV5-1; size: few; CDR3: CASSYDVDYGYTF; DNA: TGCGCCAGCAGCTACGATGTTGACTATGGCTACACCTTC
J: TRBJ1-2; D: NA; V: TRBV5-4; size: NA; CDR3: CASSSQTGDYGYTF; DNA: TGTGCCAGCAGCTCCCAGACAGGAGATTATGGCTACACCTTC